Below, 4 T cell receptor beta chains from the same sample are listed, as sequenced in a study of T cells after yellow fever vaccination (dated 2019 in TCRdb). The receptor library was made with 5' RACE. The sequencing machine was an Illumina HiSeq 2500. The public reads were quality trimmed at Q25 with fastp and then assembled into clones with MiXCR by TCRdb, keeping productive beta chains. Under each unique CDR3 protein, matching rows form one entry showing the most common genes and DNA. The sample table shows around 310,000 distinct CDR3 sequences, and 8.7% are seen once. Roughly 17% of the sample rests with the top ten. This specimen's treatment or condition label, interpreted: live attenuated yellow fever vaccine strain. The sequences come from PBMCs, collected on the day of the first yellow fever vaccination. The receptors originated from a man aged 18 to 30 who received the YFV17D yellow fever vaccine.

The rearrangement uses TRBV20-1 and TRBJ2-3; the D is unclear. Germline assignment: CDR1 DFQATT and CDR2 SNEGSKA (reference sequence). V lost 6 bases, J lost 6 bases, and 13 bases lay in between. This CDR3 contains 12 residues. Here the CDR3 reads CSAPTPGDTQYF. CDR3 sequence (DNA): TGCAGTGCCCCCACCCCTGGGGATACGCAGTATTTT.

The chain carries TRBV9 and TRBJ2-3; 9 bases line up with TRBD1. Unmatched junction bases numbered 13, after V lost 4 bases and J lost 4 bases. The CDR3 has 17 residues. Germline V gives CDR1 SGDLS, CDR2 YYNGEE. CDR3 loop: CASSIPTGGTGADTQYF. The DNA of the CDR3 is TGTGCCAGCAGCATCCCGACAGGGGGGACCGGCGCAGATACGCAGTATTTT.

This clonotype was observed many times. This chain uses TRBV5-1 with TRBJ2-1; 8 bases are a match to TRBD1. The CDR3 has 15 residues. Germline CDR1 reads SGHRS; CDR2 reads YFSETQ. V lost 4 bases to trimming and J lost 8 bases; unmatched junction nucleotides: 11. The CDR3 nucleotides are TGCGCCAGCAGCCGGACAGGGTGGATGGAGGATGAGCAGTTCTTC. Amino acids: CASSRTGWMEDEQFF.

Ten or more counts support this clonotype. V and J are TRBV7-6 and TRBJ2-6; D possibly corresponds to TRBD1 (6 bases). Per germline, CDR1 SGHVS and CDR2 FNYEAQ. This CDR3 has 17 amino acids. The V gene lost 5 bases and the J gene lost 1 base, with 15 bases spanning the gap. CDR3 loop: CASSPFQGISGANVLTF. In DNA, the CDR3 is TGTGCCAGCAGCCCCTTCCAGGGGATATCTGGGGCCAACGTCCTGACTTTC.